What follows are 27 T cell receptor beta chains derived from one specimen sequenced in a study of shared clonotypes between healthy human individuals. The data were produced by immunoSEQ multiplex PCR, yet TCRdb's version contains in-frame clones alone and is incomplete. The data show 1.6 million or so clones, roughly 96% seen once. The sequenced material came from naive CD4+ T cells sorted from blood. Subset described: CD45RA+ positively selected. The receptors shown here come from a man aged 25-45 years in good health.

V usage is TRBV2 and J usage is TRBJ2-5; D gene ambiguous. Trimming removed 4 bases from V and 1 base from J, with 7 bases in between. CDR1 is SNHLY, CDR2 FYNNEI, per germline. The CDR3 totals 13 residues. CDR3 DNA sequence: TGTGCCAGCAGTGCCGGCACCCAAGAGACCCAGTACTTC. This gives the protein CASSAGTQETQYF.

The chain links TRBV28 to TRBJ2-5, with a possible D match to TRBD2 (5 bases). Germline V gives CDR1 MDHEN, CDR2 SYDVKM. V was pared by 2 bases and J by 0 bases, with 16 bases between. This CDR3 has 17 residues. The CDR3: CASSLRPGVRNQETQYF. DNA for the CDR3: TGTGCCAGCAGTTTACGACCCGGGGTCCGGAACCAAGAGACCCAGTACTTC.

This CDR3 is CASSSPGGLNEQFF. DNA for the CDR3: TGCGCCAGCAGCTCGCCGGGGGGACTCAATGAGCAGTTCTTC. The gene calls are TRBV5-1 and TRBJ2-1, with TRBD2 identical over 7 bases. Germline V gives CDR1 SGHRS, CDR2 YFSETQ. The CDR3 covers 14 residues. The ends lost 3 bases at V and 6 bases at J; junction bases unmatched: 6.

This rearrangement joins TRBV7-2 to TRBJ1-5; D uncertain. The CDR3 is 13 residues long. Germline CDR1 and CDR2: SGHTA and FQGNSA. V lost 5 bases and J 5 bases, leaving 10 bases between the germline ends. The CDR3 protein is CASSIRPDQPQHF. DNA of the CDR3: TGTGCCAGCAGCATCCGTCCCGATCAGCCCCAGCATTTT.

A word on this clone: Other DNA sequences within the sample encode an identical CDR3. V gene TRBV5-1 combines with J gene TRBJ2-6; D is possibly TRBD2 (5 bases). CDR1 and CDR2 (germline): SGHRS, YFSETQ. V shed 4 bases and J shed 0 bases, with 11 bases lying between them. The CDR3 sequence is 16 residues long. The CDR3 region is CASSPGLSSGANVLTF. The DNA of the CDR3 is TGCGCCAGCAGCCCCGGACTTTCCTCTGGGGCCAACGTCCTGACTTTC.

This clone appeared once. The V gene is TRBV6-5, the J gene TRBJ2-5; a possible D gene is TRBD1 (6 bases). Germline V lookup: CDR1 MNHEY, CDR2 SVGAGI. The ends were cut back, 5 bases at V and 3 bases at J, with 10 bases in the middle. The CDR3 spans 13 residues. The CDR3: CASSLGTKETQYF. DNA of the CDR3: TGTGCCAGCAGTCTAGGGACAAAAGAGACCCAGTACTTC.

CDR3 loop: CASSLRTVPYNEQFF. The CDR3 nucleotides are TGTGCCAGCAGCTTAAGGACAGTCCCCTACAATGAGCAGTTCTTC. The chain is built from TRBV11-2 and TRBJ2-1, with D perhaps matching TRBD1 (6 bases). CDR1 SGHAT and CDR2 FQNNGV come from the germline V gene. This CDR3 is built from 15 residues. V dropped 2 bases and J dropped 2 bases, with 10 bases sitting between them. Full variable domain (rest looked up from reference TRBV11-2 and TRBJ2-1): EAGVAQSPRYKIIEKRQSVAFWCNPISGHATLYWYQQILGQGPKLLIQFQNNGVVDDSQLPKDRFSAERLKGVDSTLKIQPAKLEDSAVYLCASSLRTVPYNEQFFGPGTRLTVL.

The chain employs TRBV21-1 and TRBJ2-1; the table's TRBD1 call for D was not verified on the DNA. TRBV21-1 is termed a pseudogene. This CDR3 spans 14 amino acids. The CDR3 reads CASSRGSMNNEQFF. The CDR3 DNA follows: TGTGCCAGCAGCAGGGGCAGTATGAACAATGAGCAGTTCTTC.

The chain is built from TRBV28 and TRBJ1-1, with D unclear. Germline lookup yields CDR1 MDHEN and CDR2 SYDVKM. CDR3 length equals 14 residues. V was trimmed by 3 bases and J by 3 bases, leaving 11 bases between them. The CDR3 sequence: CASSLHGLDTEAFF. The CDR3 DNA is TGTGCCAGCAGTTTGCACGGCCTCGACACTGAAGCTTTCTTT.

CDR3 in amino acids: CASSLETESYEQYF. DNA of the CDR3: TGCGCCAGCAGCTTGGAGACCGAATCCTACGAGCAGTACTTC. V gene TRBV5-1 combines with J gene TRBJ2-7; D gene ambiguous. The CDR3 is 14 amino acids. The ends were cut back, 0 bases at V and 1 base at J, with 8 bases in the middle. CDR1 is SGHRS, CDR2 YFSETQ, per germline.

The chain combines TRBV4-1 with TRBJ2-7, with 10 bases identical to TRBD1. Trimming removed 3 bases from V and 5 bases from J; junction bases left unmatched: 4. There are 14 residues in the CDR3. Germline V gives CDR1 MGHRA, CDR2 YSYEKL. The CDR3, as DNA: TGCGCCAGCAGCCAGACCGGGACAGGGGACGAGCAGTACTTC. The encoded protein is CASSQTGTGDEQYF.

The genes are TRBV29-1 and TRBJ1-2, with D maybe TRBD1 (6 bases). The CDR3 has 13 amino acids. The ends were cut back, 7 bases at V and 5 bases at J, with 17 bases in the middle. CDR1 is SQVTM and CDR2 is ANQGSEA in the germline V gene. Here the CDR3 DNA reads TGCAGCGCCCGGACAGTTGGAGGGTATGGCTACACCTTC. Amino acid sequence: CSARTVGGYGYTF.

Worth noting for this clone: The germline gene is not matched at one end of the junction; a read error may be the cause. CDR3 protein: CAIQRINEKLFF. CDR3 nucleotide sequence: TGCGCGATCCAGAGAATTAATGAAAAACTGTTTTTT. This chain links TRBV28 with TRBJ1-4; the D is unclear. The CDR3 extends over 12 amino acids. Germline CDR1 reads MDHEN; CDR2 reads SYDVKM.

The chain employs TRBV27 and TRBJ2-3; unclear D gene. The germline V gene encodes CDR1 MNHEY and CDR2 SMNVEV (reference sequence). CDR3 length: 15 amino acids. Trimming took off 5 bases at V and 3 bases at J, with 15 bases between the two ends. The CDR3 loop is CASSPVQGRTDTQYF. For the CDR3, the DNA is TGTGCCAGCAGTCCAGTACAAGGGCGTACAGATACGCAGTATTTT.

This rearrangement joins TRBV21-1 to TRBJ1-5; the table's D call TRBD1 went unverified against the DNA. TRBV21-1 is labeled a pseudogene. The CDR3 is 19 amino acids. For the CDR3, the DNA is TGTGCCAGCAGCAAAAAACCCACCGGGACAGGTTTTGACGGTCAGCCCCAGCATTTT. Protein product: CASSKKPTGTGFDGQPQHF.

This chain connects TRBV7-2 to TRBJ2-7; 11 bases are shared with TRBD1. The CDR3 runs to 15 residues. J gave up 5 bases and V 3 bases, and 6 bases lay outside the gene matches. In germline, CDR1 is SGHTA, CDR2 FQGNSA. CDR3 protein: CASSFPGQGVNEQYF. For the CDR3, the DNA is TGTGCCAGCAGCTTCCCGGGACAGGGGGTTAACGAGCAGTACTTC.

In DNA form, the CDR3 reads TGTGCCAGCAGTCATGATCGGGTCACCGGGGAGCTGTTTTTT. It specifies CASSHDRVTGELFF. V and J are TRBV6-1 and TRBJ2-2; D is unresolved. V was trimmed by 5 bases and J by 4 bases, leaving 11 bases between them. Germline CDR1 is MNHNS and CDR2 is SASEGT. The CDR3 is made up of 14 amino acids.

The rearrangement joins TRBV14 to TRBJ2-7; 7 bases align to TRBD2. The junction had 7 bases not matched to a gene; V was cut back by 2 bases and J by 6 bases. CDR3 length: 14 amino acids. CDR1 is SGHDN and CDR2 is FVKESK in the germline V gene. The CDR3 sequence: CASSQLRELGEQYF. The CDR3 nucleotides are TGTGCCAGCAGCCAATTGCGGGAGCTGGGCGAGCAGTACTTC.

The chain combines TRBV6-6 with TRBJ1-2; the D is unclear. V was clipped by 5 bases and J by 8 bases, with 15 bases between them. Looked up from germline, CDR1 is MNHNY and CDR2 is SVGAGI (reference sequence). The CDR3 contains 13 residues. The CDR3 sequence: CASSRTSSSGYTF. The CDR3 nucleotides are TGTGCCAGCAGTCGGACCTCCTCTTCCGGCTACACCTTC.

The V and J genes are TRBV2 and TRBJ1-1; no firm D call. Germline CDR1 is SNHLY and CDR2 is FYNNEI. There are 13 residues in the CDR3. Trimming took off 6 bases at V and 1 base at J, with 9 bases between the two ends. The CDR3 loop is CASRYPGNTEAFF. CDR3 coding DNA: TGTGCCAGCAGGTATCCGGGGAACACTGAAGCTTTCTTT.

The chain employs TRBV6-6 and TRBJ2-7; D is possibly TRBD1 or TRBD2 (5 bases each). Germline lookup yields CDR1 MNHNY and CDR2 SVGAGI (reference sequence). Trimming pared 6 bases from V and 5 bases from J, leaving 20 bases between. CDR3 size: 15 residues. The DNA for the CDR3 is TGTGCCAGCAGACATTCGGGACCGAGCCCCCACGAGCAGTACTTC. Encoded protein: CASRHSGPSPHEQYF.

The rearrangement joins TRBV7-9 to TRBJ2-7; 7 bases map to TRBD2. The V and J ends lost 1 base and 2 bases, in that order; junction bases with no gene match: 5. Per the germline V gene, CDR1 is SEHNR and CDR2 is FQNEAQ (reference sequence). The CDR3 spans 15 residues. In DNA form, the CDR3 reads TGTGCCAGCAGCTTAGGGGCGGGAGTTACCTACGAGCAGTACTTC. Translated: CASSLGAGVTYEQYF.

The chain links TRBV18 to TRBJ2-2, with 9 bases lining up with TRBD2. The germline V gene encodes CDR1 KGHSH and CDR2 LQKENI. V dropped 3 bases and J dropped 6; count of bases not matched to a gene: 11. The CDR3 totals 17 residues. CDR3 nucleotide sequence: TGTGCCAGCTCACCGCTGGGTAGCGGGAGCAGTCCCGGGGAGCTGTTTTTT. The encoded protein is CASSPLGSGSSPGELFF.

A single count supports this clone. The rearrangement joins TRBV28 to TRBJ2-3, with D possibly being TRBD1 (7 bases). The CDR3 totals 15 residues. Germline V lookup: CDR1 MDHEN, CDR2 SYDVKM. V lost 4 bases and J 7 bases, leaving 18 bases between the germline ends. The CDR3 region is CASSSQGGTGYTQYF. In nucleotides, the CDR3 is TGTGCCAGCAGTTCCCAGGGGGGAACTGGGTATACGCAGTATTTT.

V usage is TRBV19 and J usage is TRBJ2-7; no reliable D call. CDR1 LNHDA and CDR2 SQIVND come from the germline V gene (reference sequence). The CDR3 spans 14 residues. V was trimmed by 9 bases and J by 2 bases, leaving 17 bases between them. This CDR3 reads CARKNRRMPYEQYF. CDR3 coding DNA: TGTGCCAGGAAAAACAGACGGATGCCCTACGAGCAGTACTTC.

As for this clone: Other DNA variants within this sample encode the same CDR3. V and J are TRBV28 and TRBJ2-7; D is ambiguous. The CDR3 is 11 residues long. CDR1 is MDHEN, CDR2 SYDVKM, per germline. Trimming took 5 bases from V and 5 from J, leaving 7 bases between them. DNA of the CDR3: TGTGCCAGCAGTCCGAGACACGAGCAGTACTTC. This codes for CASSPRHEQYF.

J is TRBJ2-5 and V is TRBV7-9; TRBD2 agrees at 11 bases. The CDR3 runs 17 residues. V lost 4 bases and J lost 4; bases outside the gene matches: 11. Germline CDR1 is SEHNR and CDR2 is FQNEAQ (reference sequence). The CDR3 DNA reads TGTGCCAGCAGCTCAACGGCTAGCGGGAGGAGAGTAGAGACCCAGTACTTC. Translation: CASSSTASGRRVETQYF.